The next 28 T cell receptor beta chains were all read from a single sample in a study of monozygotic twins with inflammatory bowel disease (dated by TCRdb to the late 2010s). The library was produced with 5' RACE. This sample was sequenced with an Illumina HiSeq 2500. One entry per CDR3 protein sequence results from the TCRdb reprocessing of the reads, with DNA left out. The table kept for this sample lists about 380,000 distinct CDR3 sequences. The ten largest make up 2.6% of the sample. The sample comprised blood. The receptors originated from a human donor with ulcerative colitis or Crohn's disease, or a healthy co-twin of an affected twin (not recorded which).

The chain combines TRBV19 with TRBJ1-5. CDR1 and CDR2 from the germline V gene are LNHDA and SQIVND (reference sequence). This CDR3 region has 16 residues. The CDR3 spells CASSKEGLMSNQPQHF.

The chain joins TRBV20-1 to TRBJ2-7. The CDR3 runs 13 residues. The germline V gene has CDR1 DFQATT and CDR2 SNEGSKA (reference sequence). The CDR3 sequence is CSAREVGSYEQYF.

V is TRBV19 and J is TRBJ1-2; the D call of TRBD1 rests on TCRdb alone, since no DNA is present to check it. Germline V lookup: CDR1 LNHDA, CDR2 SQIVND (reference sequence). CDR3 length: 13 amino acids. CDR3 loop: CASLAQDNYGYTF.

V and J are TRBV20-1 and TRBJ2-1; the TRBD1 assignment by TCRdb is unverifiable without DNA. CDR3 length equals 17 residues. CDR1 is DFQATT, CDR2 SNEGSKA, per germline (reference sequence). The CDR3 region is CSARALIGLSSYNEQFF.

The chain joins TRBV6-2 or TRBV6-3 to TRBJ1-1; TCRdb proposes TRBD1, but this gene call is untestable without DNA. This CDR3 is 13 amino acids long. Germline CDR1 MNHEY, CDR2 SVGEGT. CDR3 protein: CASTQDGYTEAFF.

The J gene is TRBJ1-4, the V gene TRBV20-1; TCRdb indicates TRBD1, and absent DNA this call remains unverified. The CDR3 extends over 16 amino acids. Germline assignment: CDR1 DFQATT and CDR2 SNEGSKA (reference sequence). This CDR3 is CSASEWGPATNEKLFF.

The chain links TRBV20-1 to TRBJ1-5; TCRdb outputs TRBD1, but without DNA this stays unchecked. From germline, CDR1 is DFQATT and CDR2 SNEGSKA (reference sequence). CDR3 length: 13 residues. The CDR3: CSAKGRGPHFQHF.

The CDR3 sequence is CASSPWGGRGTEAFF. This chain joins TRBV11-2 and TRBJ1-1; TCRdb reports TRBD1, a call that lacks DNA to check it against. The germline V gene encodes CDR1 SGHAT and CDR2 FQNNGV. This CDR3 is 15 amino acids long.

The rearrangement links TRBV10-3 to TRBJ2-5; with no DNA, the TCRdb D assignment of TRBD1 cannot be verified. The germline gives CDR1 ENHRY, CDR2 SYGVKD. The CDR3 sequence is 13 residues long. The chain's CDR3 is CAIREQGEETQYF.

The CDR3: CATSDLSGPNTGELFF. The chain is built from TRBV24-1 and TRBJ2-2; TCRdb gives TRBD1 as the D gene, but with no DNA this cannot be confirmed. This CDR3 region has 16 residues. Germline loops: CDR1 KGHDR, CDR2 SFDVKD.

The V gene is TRBV29-1, the J gene TRBJ1-2. Germline CDR1 reads SQVTM; CDR2 reads ANQGSEA. This CDR3 has 13 residues. The CDR3 loop is CSVETGVENGYTF. The variable domain in full, completed from reference TRBV29-1 and TRBJ1-2, reads SAVISQKPSRDICQRGTSLTIQCQVDSQVTMMFWYRQQPGQSLTLIATANQGSEATYESGFVIDKFPISRPNLTFSTLTVSNMSPEDSSIYLCSVETGVENGYTFGSGTRLTVV.

V usage is TRBV19 and J usage is TRBJ2-2; TCRdb selects TRBD1, and the lack of DNA leaves this call unchecked. CDR3 length: 16 amino acids. CDR1 is LNHDA and CDR2 is SQIVND in the germline V gene (reference sequence). The CDR3 here is CASKNQWTANTGELFF. The whole variable domain, remainder taken from reference TRBV19 and TRBJ2-2, is DGGITQSPKYLFRKEGQNVTLSCEQNLNHDAMYWYRQDPGQGLRLIYYSQIVNDFQKGDIAEGYSVSREKKESFPLTVTSAQKNPTAFYLCASKNQWTANTGELFFGEGSRLTVL.

The CDR3 is CASSPDRGGSPLHF. The chain has TRBV2 and TRBJ1-6; TCRdb's D call, TRBD1, is unchecked because there is no DNA. Per the germline V gene, CDR1 is SNHLY and CDR2 is FYNNEI. The CDR3 has 14 amino acids.

The genes are TRBV9 and TRBJ2-2; the TCRdb D gene call, TRBD2, has no DNA to confirm it. Germline V gene data show CDR1 as SGDLS and CDR2 as YYNGEE. CDR3 size: 15 residues. CDR3 sequence: CASSALSGGPGELFF.

The rearrangement joins TRBV6-1 to TRBJ2-7. The germline V gene encodes CDR1 MNHNS and CDR2 SASEGT. This CDR3 has 15 amino acids. The CDR3 spells CASSSTVERSYEQYF.

The chain carries TRBV12-3 or TRBV12-4 and TRBJ2-7. CDR3 length: 14 amino acids. The chain's CDR3 is CASSFSSSSYEQYF.

This chain connects TRBV11-3 to TRBJ2-5. The V gene's germline CDR1 is SGHNT and CDR2 YENEEA. The length of the CDR3 is 14 residues. CDR3 sequence reads: CASSLDGQVETQYF.

The J gene is TRBJ1-3, the V gene TRBV11-1; the TCRdb call, TRBD1, lacks DNA for checking. Germline V gene sequence: CDR1 SGHAT, CDR2 FQDESV (reference sequence). The CDR3 totals 18 residues. The CDR3 loop is CASSLLGQVINSGNTIYF.

The rearrangement links TRBV20-1 to TRBJ2-7. There are 14 residues in the CDR3. The germline V gene encodes CDR1 DFQATT and CDR2 SNEGSKA (reference sequence). The CDR3 region is CSARDLHWVYEQYF.

The chain has TRBV5-1 and TRBJ1-1; absent DNA, TCRdb's TRBD1 call cannot be checked. This CDR3 region has 13 residues. From germline, CDR1 is SGHRS and CDR2 YFSETQ. The CDR3 is CASSLRADTEAFF.

The rearrangement links TRBV21-1 to TRBJ2-7; the TCRdb D gene call, TRBD1, has no DNA to confirm it. TRBV21-1 is deemed a pseudogene. The CDR3 is 15 residues long. CDR3 region: CASSKVTAKTYEQYF.

This chain uses TRBV7-2 with TRBJ1-1. The CDR3 spans 15 residues. Germline V gene lookup returns CDR1 SGHTA and CDR2 FQGNSA. CDR3 loop: CASSLVAKLTTEAFF.

The chain links TRBV5-1 to TRBJ2-4; TCRdb names TRBD1, which stays unverified in the absence of DNA. In germline, CDR1 is SGHRS, CDR2 YFSETQ. The length of the CDR3 is 14 residues. The CDR3 loop is CASRAGTGENIQYF. The full variable domain, its missing parts supplied by reference TRBV5-1 and TRBJ2-4, is KAGVTQTPRYLIKTRGQQVTLSCSPISGHRSVSWYQQTPGQGLQFLFEYFSETQRNKGNFPGRFSGRQFSNSRSEMNVSTLELGDSALYLCASRAGTGENIQYFGAGTRLSVL.

The chain is built from TRBV12-3 or TRBV12-4 and TRBJ2-5; TCRdb reports TRBD2, a call that lacks DNA to check it against. The CDR3 contains 16 residues. This CDR3 is CASSSPGPHPRETQYF.

The chain uses TRBV5-1 and TRBJ2-7; TCRdb gives TRBD1 as the D gene, but with no DNA this cannot be confirmed. This CDR3 is built from 13 residues. Germline CDR1 SGHRS, CDR2 YFSETQ. CDR3 sequence: CASSIPDRGEQYF.

CDR3 protein: CASSLVAGPEKLFF. The chain carries TRBV5-6 and TRBJ1-4. The germline V gene encodes CDR1 SGHDT and CDR2 YYEEEE. This CDR3 has 14 residues.

The CDR3 reads CSVKGTRQGTNEQYF. J is TRBJ2-7 and V is TRBV29-1; checking the TCRdb D call of TRBD1 is not possible without DNA. Germline V gene sequence: CDR1 SQVTM, CDR2 ANQGSEA. The CDR3 is 15 amino acids.

The rearrangement uses TRBV20-1 and TRBJ2-1; TCRdb names TRBD2, which stays unverified in the absence of DNA. The CDR3 has 16 amino acids. Germline-derived CDR1 and CDR2 are DFQATT and SNEGSKA (reference sequence). This CDR3 reads CSAMGLAGGKYNEQFF.